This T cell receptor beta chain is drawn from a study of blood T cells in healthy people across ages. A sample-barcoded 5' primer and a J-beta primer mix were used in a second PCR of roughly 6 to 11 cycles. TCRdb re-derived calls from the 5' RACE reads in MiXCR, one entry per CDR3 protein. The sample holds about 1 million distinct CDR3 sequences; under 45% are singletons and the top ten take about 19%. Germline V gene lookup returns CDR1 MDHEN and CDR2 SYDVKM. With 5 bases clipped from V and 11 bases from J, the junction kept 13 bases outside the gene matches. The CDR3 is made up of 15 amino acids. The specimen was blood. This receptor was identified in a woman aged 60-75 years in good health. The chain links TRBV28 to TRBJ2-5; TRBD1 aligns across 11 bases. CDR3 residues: CASSPRTGGGGEQYF. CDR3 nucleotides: TGTGCCAGCAGTCCCCGGACAGGGGGCGGTGGGGAGCAGTACTTC.